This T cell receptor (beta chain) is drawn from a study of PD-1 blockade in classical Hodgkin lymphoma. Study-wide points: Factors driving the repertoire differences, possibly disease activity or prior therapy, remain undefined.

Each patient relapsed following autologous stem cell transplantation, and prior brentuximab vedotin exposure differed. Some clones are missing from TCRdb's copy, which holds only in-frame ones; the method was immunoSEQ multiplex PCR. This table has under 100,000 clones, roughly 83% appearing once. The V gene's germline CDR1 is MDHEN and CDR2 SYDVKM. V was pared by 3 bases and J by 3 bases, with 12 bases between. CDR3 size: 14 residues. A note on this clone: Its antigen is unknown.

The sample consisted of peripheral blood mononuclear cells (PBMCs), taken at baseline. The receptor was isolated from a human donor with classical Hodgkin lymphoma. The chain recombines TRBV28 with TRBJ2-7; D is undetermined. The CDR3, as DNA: TGTGCCAGCAGTTTGCCAGGAACTATCTACGAGCAGTACTTC. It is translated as CASSLPGTIYEQYF.